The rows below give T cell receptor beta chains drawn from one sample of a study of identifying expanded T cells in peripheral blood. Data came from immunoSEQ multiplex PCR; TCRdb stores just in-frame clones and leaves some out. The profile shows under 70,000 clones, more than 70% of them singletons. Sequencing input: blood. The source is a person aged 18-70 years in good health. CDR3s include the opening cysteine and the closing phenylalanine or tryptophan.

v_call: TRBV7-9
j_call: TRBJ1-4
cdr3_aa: CASSLQDRTNEKLFF

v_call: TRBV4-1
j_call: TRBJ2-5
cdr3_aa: CASSQEAVGGNQETQYF

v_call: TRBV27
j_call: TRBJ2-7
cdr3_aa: CASSGLADEQYF

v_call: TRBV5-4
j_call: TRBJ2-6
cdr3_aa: CASGNSGANVLTF

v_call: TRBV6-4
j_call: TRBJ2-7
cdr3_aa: CASSEVTSARAYEQYF

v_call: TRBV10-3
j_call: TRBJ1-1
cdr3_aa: CAISDPPSEAFF

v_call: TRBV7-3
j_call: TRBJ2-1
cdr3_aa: CASSLRVGAGGFNEQFF

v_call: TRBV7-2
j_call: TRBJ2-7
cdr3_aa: CASSPWTSGAYEQYF

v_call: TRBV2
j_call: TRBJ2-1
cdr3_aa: CASSLGLAGYEQFF

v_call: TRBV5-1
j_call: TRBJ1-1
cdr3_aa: CASSRGGGTEAFF

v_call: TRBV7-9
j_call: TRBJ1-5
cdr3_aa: CASSLGIQIWPQHF

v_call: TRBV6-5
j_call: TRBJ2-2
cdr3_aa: CASSKYRGQAGELFF

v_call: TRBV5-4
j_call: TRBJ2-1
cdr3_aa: CASSPLRTSDEQFF

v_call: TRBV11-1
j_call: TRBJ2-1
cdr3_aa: CASSPLAVSPGQGGREQFF

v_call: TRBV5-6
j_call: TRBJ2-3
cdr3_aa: CASSSGQGRDTDTQYF

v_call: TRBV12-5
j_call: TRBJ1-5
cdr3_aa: CASGWENQPQHF

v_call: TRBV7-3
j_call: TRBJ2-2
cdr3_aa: CASSLGQGATGELFF

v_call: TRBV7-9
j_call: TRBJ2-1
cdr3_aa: CASSPPRASLYSNEQFF

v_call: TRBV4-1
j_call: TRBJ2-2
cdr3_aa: CASSQEPIGTGELFF

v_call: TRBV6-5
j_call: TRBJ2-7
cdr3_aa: CASKPGRGVYEQYF

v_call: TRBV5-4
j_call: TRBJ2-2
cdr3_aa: CASSPPGTGVGGELFF

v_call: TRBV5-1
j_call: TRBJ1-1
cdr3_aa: CASSLRTGLNTEAFF

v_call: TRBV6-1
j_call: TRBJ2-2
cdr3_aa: CASSLDGGGTGELFF

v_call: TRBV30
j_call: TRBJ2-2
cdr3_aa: CAWSGATGELFF

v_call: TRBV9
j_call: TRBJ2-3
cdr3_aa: CASSFGTSGSRAFSTDTQYF

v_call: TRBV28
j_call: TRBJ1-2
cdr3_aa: CASSFKSGQRSNYGYTF

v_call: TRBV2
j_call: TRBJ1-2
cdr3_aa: CASTGERNYGYTF

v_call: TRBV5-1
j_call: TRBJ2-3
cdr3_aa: CASSLRAGNTDTQYF

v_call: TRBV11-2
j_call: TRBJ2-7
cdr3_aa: CASSLIRALGGQYF

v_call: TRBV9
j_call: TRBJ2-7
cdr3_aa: CASSRGGTTYEQYF

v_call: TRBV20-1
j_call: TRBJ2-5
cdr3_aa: CSASGGETQYF

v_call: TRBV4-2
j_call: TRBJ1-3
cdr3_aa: CASTRELTGSGNTIYF

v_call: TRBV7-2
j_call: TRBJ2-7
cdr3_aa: CASSTRTESYEQYF

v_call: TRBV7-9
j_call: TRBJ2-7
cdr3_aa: CASSLDLAGVNEQYF

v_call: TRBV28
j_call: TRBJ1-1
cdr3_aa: CASSLWRGQGTEAFF

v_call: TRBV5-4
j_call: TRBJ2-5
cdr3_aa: CASSLGTAGWETQYF

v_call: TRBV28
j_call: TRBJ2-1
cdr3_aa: CASSLPGQPNEQFF

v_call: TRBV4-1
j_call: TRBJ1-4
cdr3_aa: CASSRGDGDEKLFF

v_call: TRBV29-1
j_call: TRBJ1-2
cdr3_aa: CSVQSGIGYTF

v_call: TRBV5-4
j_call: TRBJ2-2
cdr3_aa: CASRVATGDGELFF

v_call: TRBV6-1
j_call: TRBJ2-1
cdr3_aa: CASSDVLYNEQFF

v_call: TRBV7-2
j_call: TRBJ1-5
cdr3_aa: CASRPYDRGDNQPQHF

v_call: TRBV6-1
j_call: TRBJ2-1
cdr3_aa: CASSGLAVNEQFF

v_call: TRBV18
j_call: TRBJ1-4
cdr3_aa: CASSPDRVVNEKLFF

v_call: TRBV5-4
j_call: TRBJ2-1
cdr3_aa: CASSFDSSEQFF

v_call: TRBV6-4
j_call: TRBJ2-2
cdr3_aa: CASSPSTGGVGELFF

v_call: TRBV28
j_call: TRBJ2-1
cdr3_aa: CASSPLADYNEQFF

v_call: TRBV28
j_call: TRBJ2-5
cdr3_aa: CASSSYPPGTLREETQYF

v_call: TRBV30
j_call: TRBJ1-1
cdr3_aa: CAWSRPSSGTFF